A single sample is the source of the 8 T cell receptor beta chains below, sequenced in a study of blood T cell repertoires in COVID-19. Only in-frame clones appear in the TCRdb table, and some are missing; sequencing was by immunoSEQ multiplex PCR. The data hold tens of thousands of clones, with 80% to 90% observed a single time. Specimen: peripheral blood. The receptors were gathered from a woman aged 60-75 years with acute or convalescent COVID-19.

The J gene is TRBJ2-2, the V gene TRBV2; D perhaps matches TRBD1 (6 bases). This CDR3 comprises 13 residues. Trimming cost V 7 bases and J 8 bases, with 14 bases left between them. Germline V gene data show CDR1 as SNHLY and CDR2 as FYNNEI. This CDR3 is CASNRQATGELFF. In DNA form, the CDR3 reads TGTGCCAGCAACCGACAGGCGACAGGGGAGCTGTTTTTT.

The chain couples TRBV30 to TRBJ1-5, with D possibly TRBD1 on 5 matching bases. Germline V gene data show CDR1 as GTSNPN and CDR2 as SVGIG (reference sequence). There are 13 residues in the CDR3. V was clipped by 7 bases and J by 0 bases, with 10 bases between them. CDR3 DNA sequence: TGTGCCTCACAGGCTTCTAGCAATCAGCCCCAGCATTTT. Translation gives CASQASSNQPQHF.

V usage is TRBV5-1 and J usage is TRBJ2-3; 8 positions agree with TRBD1. J gave up 1 base and V 4 bases, and 2 bases lay outside the gene matches. CDR1 is SGHRS, CDR2 YFSETQ, per germline. This CDR3 is built from 14 residues. CDR3 in amino acids: CASSKDRGTDTQYF. The CDR3 region has the DNA TGCGCCAGCAGCAAGGACAGGGGCACAGATACGCAGTATTTT.

This clone appeared a single time. The rearrangement joins TRBV11-1 to TRBJ1-1; D may be TRBD1 (5 bases). CDR3 length equals 15 residues. V was trimmed by 4 bases and J by 4 bases, leaving 16 bases between them. Germline CDR1 SGHAT, CDR2 FQDESV (reference sequence). CDR3 DNA: TGTGCCAGCAGCTCCGGGACGGGGAGGAGCACTGAAGCTTTCTTT. Protein: CASSSGTGRSTEAFF. The entire variable domain, with the rest obtained from reference TRBV11-1 and TRBJ1-1, is as follows: EAEVAQSPRYKITEKSQAVAFWCDPISGHATLYWYRQILGQGPELLVQFQDESVVDDSQLPKDRFSAERLKGVDSTLKIQPAELGDSAMYLCASSSGTGRSTEAFFGQGTRLTVV.

The CDR3 bases are TGCGCCAGCAGCTTGCTAGAGGGGGCGGGCTATGGCTACACCTTC. Protein product: CASSLLEGAGYGYTF. The V and J genes are TRBV5-1 and TRBJ1-2; 7 bases line up with TRBD1. Germline loops: CDR1 SGHRS, CDR2 YFSETQ. The CDR3 contains 15 residues. J gave up 4 bases and V 1 base, and 7 bases lay outside the gene matches.

The J gene is TRBJ2-2, the V gene TRBV3-1 (or the pseudogene TRBV3-2), with TRBD2 matching over 7 bases. CDR1 and CDR2 from the germline V gene are LGHDT and YNNKEL (reference sequence). The CDR3 is 16 amino acids. V lost 6 bases and J lost 5; bases outside the gene matches: 12. CDR3 sequence: CASSYPAGRKTGELFF. CDR3 DNA sequence: TGTGCCAGCAGTTATCCAGCGGGGAGAAAAACCGGGGAGCTGTTTTTT.

The J gene is TRBJ2-7, the V gene TRBV13, with D possibly TRBD1 on 6 matching bases. This CDR3 has 16 amino acids. Trimming took off 5 bases at V and 0 bases at J, with 17 bases between the two ends. Germline CDR1 and CDR2: PRHDT and FYEKMQ (reference sequence). CDR3 sequence (DNA): TGTGCCAGCAGCCAAACTGTGGGACACAGCTCCTACGAGCAGTACTTC. Its translation is CASSQTVGHSSYEQYF.

The V gene is TRBV21-1, the J gene TRBJ1-1; TRBD1 is taken as the D call from the table, unchecked against the DNA. TRBV21-1 is a listed pseudogene. This CDR3 contains 16 residues. The CDR3 loop reads CASSIYREHQNTEAFF. CDR3 bases: TGTGCCAGCAGCATATACAGGGAGCACCAGAACACTGAAGCTTTCTTT.